The present T cell receptor (beta chain) was sequenced within a study of tumor and adjacent non-tumor tissue in lung cancer. Study-level information: The patients, roughly eleven men and roughly 5 women, were roughly 30 to 80 with stage I to III disease. Around 4.2 million productive TCRbeta reads were obtained per sample on average.

With respect to this clonotype: Antigen: not known. Sequence at one end of the junction differs from germline and may be a read error.

A modified ARM-PCR protocol with three rounds of nested PCR amplified TCRbeta. TCRdb itself ran the multiplex PCR reads through MiXCR, one entry per CDR3 protein. This table holds 90,000 to 100,000 distinct CDR3 sequences, approximately 80% found once. Germline V gene lookup returns CDR1 KGHDR and CDR2 SFDVKD. The CDR3 length is 16 residues. The study, taken as a whole, reports: Tumor repertoires had a smaller top 100 clone share than normal lung.

No cell sorting was done before RNA was extracted from the tissue. The normal lung tissue was taken more than 3 cm from the tumor edge. Donors were chemotherapy-naive, newly diagnosed lung cancer surgical patients in China, August–late 2014. V and J are TRBV24-1 and TRBJ2-1; 13 nucleotides agree with TRBD2. The sample comprised distant non-tumor lung tissue. The receptor was derived from a man aged 60-69 years with small cell lung cancer. Here the CDR3 reads CATSDQLAGGLNEKFF. CDR3 nucleotides: TGTGCCACTAGTGATCAACTAGCGGGAGGGCTCAATGAGAAGTTCTTC.